The text below deals with one T cell receptor (beta chain). Antigen specificity is unknown. The data were taken from a study of T cell repertoires and HLA-DP antigens. Study details: CD4+ T cells were cocultured with HeLa cells expressing HLA-DP. Study results and limitations: Average cumulative frequency of previously undetected clones was roughly 34% against one allele and more than 50% against the other. Total CD4+ responders were stimulated by HeLa antigen-presenting cells.

V was shortened by 7 bases and J by 6 bases, with 15 bases between the two germline ends. CDR1 LNHDA and CDR2 SQIVND come from the germline V gene (reference sequence). The CDR3 has 13 residues. Primers targeted 54 TRBV and 13 TRBJ segments. Data came from immunoSEQ multiplex PCR; TCRdb stores just in-frame clones and leaves some out. The sample lists about 89,000 clones, about 89% occurring once. The sample consisted of CD4+ T cells from PBMCs. V and J are TRBV19 and TRBJ1-1; D not resolved. The sequence derives from a man in his forties or fifties in good health and CMV-seronegative. CDR3 nucleotide sequence: TGTGCCAGTACGGACCCCCTCCGGTCTGAAGCTTTCTTT. This encodes CASTDPLRSEAFF. Variable domain in full (rest from reference TRBV19 and TRBJ1-1): DGGITQSPKYLFRKEGQNVTLSCEQNLNHDAMYWYRQDPGQGLRLIYYSQIVNDFQKGDIAEGYSVSREKKESFPLTVTSAQKNPTAFYLCASTDPLRSEAFFGQGTRLTVV.